The 15 T cell receptor beta chains listed next were all sequenced from one sample in a study of blood T cell repertoires in COVID-19. The data were produced by immunoSEQ multiplex PCR, yet TCRdb's version contains in-frame clones alone and is incomplete. The sample lists fewer than 25,000 clones; around 87% were seen once. Sequences were obtained from peripheral blood. The receptors stem from a human donor with active COVID-19. The donor label of this sample is uncertain.

The chain employs TRBV6-6 and TRBJ2-2, with 10 bases identical to TRBD1. CDR1 and CDR2 from the germline V gene are MNHNY and SVGAGI (reference sequence). The V segment lost 7 bases and the J segment 9 bases; nucleotides outside the gene matches: 5. The CDR3 length is 13 residues. CDR3 in amino acids: CASTGQGFRELFF. The CDR3 bases are TGTGCCAGCACGGGACAGGGGTTCCGGGAGCTGTTTTTT.

V usage is TRBV7-8 and J usage is TRBJ2-3, with D unclear. Germline lookup yields CDR1 SGHVS and CDR2 FQNEAQ. This CDR3 is built from 17 residues. Trimming stripped 2 bases from V and 1 base from J, with 16 bases between. In nucleotides, the CDR3 is TGTGCCAGCAGCTTACTTAGTCTAGGCTCGGGCACAGATACGCAGTATTTT. Translated: CASSLLSLGSGTDTQYF.

This clone was seen once. This chain links TRBV7-6 with TRBJ2-1; 7 positions agree with TRBD2. The CDR3 totals 17 residues. V trimming: 1 base; J trimming: 6 bases; junction bases outside the gene matches: 12. Germline CDR1 and CDR2: SGHVS and FNYEAQ. The CDR3: CASSLVGAGAPLNEQFF. In DNA, the CDR3 is TGTGCCAGCAGCTTAGTAGGTGCGGGAGCTCCCCTCAATGAGCAGTTCTTC.

This clone has just a few counts. The same CDR3 arises from other DNA sequences in this sample as well. The chain carries TRBV19 and TRBJ2-7, with D maybe TRBD1 (5 bases). CDR1 is LNHDA and CDR2 is SQIVND in the germline V gene (reference sequence). The CDR3 extends over 15 amino acids. V lost 7 bases, J lost 2 bases, and 18 bases lay in between. CDR3 DNA sequence: TGTGCCAGTAACCCAGGGCCCATGCGGACCTACGAGCAGTACTTC. Translating gives CASNPGPMRTYEQYF.

The V gene is TRBV7-6, the J gene TRBJ2-7, with 11 bases identical to TRBD2. With V trimmed by 0 bases and J by 3 bases, 4 bases remained unmatched. The CDR3 is 16 amino acids. From germline, CDR1 is SGHVS and CDR2 FNYEAQ. The CDR3 DNA follows: TGTGCCAGCAGCTTAGCTCTAGCGGGGGGATTCTACGAGCAGTACTTC. Its protein is CASSLALAGGFYEQYF.

The chain employs TRBV6-5 and TRBJ1-2, with 8 nucleotides matching TRBD1. This CDR3 comprises 16 residues. After removal of 2 bases from V and 6 bases from J, the junction contained 11 bases not matched to a gene. Per germline, CDR1 MNHEY and CDR2 SVGAGI. CDR3 in amino acids: CASSYGPPGGANGYTF. The CDR3 DNA reads TGTGCCAGCAGTTACGGTCCCCCAGGGGGCGCGAATGGCTACACCTTC.

DNA for the CDR3: TGTGCCAGCAGTTTTTCACAGTATGGCTACACCTTC. Translating it yields CASSFSQYGYTF. The V gene is TRBV12-3 or TRBV12-4, the J gene TRBJ1-2; D is unresolved. The CDR3 runs 12 residues. Trimming removed 3 bases from V and 5 bases from J, with 7 bases in between.

V gene TRBV6-1 combines with J gene TRBJ1-1; TRBD1 matches at 9 bases. Germline trimming cut 3 bases from V and 9 bases from J; bases unmatched to any gene: 5. CDR1 is MNHNS, CDR2 SASEGT, per germline. This CDR3 has 13 residues. The CDR3 bases are TGTGCCAGCAGTGAGGGACAGGGTTCAAAAGCTTTCTTT. It codes for CASSEGQGSKAFF.

The chain combines TRBV9 with TRBJ1-2, with D hard to call. Germline V lookup: CDR1 SGDLS, CDR2 YYNGEE. V lost 2 bases and J lost 4, with 9 bases in between. The CDR3 has 13 amino acids. The CDR3 reads CASSVQASYGYTF. CDR3 in DNA: TGTGCCAGCAGCGTCCAGGCAAGCTATGGCTACACCTTC.

CDR3 coding DNA: TGCAGCGTCTCTGGGCGACAGGGATCGCCAGCGAACACCGGGGAGCTGTTTTTT. Protein: CSVSGRQGSPANTGELFF. The V and J genes are TRBV29-1 and TRBJ2-2; 7 bases align to TRBD1. V was pared by 6 bases and J by 0 bases, with 16 bases of the junction left unmatched. The CDR3 sequence is 18 residues long. In germline, CDR1 is SQVTM, CDR2 ANQGSEA.

This chain links TRBV18 with TRBJ2-3; 8 nucleotides agree with TRBD1. Per the germline V gene, CDR1 is KGHSH and CDR2 is LQKENI. This CDR3 has 15 amino acids. Trimming removed 3 bases from V and 3 bases from J; junction bases left unmatched: 5. The chain's CDR3 is CASSPNRGKTDTQYF. Here the CDR3 DNA reads TGTGCCAGCTCACCGAACAGGGGGAAAACAGATACGCAGTATTTT.

The chain couples TRBV28 to TRBJ1-1, with 9 bases fitting TRBD1. CDR3 length: 14 residues. Germline V CDR1 and CDR2: MDHEN, SYDVKM. Trimming removed 4 bases from V and 5 bases from J; junction bases left unmatched: 5. The CDR3 bases are TGTGCCAGCAGTTCTCCGGACAGGGGAACTGAAGCTTTCTTT. This gives the protein CASSSPDRGTEAFF.

About this clone itself: Other DNA sequences in the same sample also yield this CDR3. This sequence joins TRBV29-1 and TRBJ2-5; TRBD2 matches at 7 bases. Germline CDR1 SQVTM, CDR2 ANQGSEA. The CDR3 runs to 13 residues. V lost 4 bases and J lost 10; bases outside the gene matches: 12. CDR3 sequence reads: CSVGGGRGVDQYF. CDR3 coding DNA: TGCAGCGTTGGGGGGGGTCGTGGGGTCGACCAGTACTTC.

V usage is TRBV9 and J usage is TRBJ2-3; 10 bases align to TRBD1. Germline trimming cut 4 bases from V and 0 bases from J; bases unmatched to any gene: 14. Germline V gives CDR1 SGDLS, CDR2 YYNGEE. This CDR3 spans 19 amino acids. The CDR3 region is CASSHKLGTGAPSTDTQYF. The CDR3 nucleotides read TGTGCCAGCAGCCACAAACTGGGGACAGGGGCCCCTAGCACAGATACGCAGTATTTT.

The count of this clone is one. The chain carries TRBV9 and TRBJ2-7; 11 bases are a match to TRBD2. Germline CDR1 and CDR2: SGDLS and YYNGEE. V lost 1 base to trimming and J lost 7 bases; unmatched junction nucleotides: 10. CDR3 length: 16 residues. This chain's CDR3 is CASSVLGTSGLREQYF. In DNA form, the CDR3 reads TGTGCCAGCAGCGTATTGGGGACTAGCGGTTTGAGAGAGCAGTACTTC. Using reference TRBV9 and TRBJ2-7 for the parts outside the CDR3, the full variable domain is DSGVTQTPKHLITATGQRVTLRCSPRSGDLSVYWYQQSLDQGLQFLIQYYNGEERAKGNILERFSAQQFPDLHSELNLSSLELGDSALYFCASSVLGTSGLREQYFGPGTRLTVT.